This T cell receptor (beta chain) is drawn from a study of tumor-infiltrating lymphocytes in primary liver carcinoma. Study in general: Aged between 30 and 69 years, the patients were men and women. Each sample had roughly 3.5 to 8 million productive TCRbeta reads regardless of tissue type.

Whole-study results and caveats: Lower overlap was observed for tumor-adjacent and tumor-blood pairs relative to tumor region pairs.

This clonotype has a count of ten or more. Its antigen is currently unknown. From unsorted bulk tissue weighing roughly 19-34 mg, DNA and RNA were co-extracted. This CDR3 contains 13 residues. V was trimmed by 3 bases and J by 6 bases, leaving 11 bases between them. Germline-derived CDR1 and CDR2 are MNHNY and SVGAGI (reference sequence). TCR beta cDNA was prepared out of around 460 ng total RNA by means of a constant-region primer. Generation of the TCR beta libraries relied on three nested multiplex PCR rounds using slightly modified ARM-PCR. Researchers ran the first two PCR rounds for 9 to 10 cycles each with TRBV1-TRBV30 forward primers and a C-beta reverse primer. TCRdb re-analysed the multiplex PCR reads in MiXCR, keeping a single row per CDR3 protein. The table lists about 120,000 distinct CDR3 sequences, about 59% of them singletons, with roughly 9% in the top ten.

Sequenced input: liver tumor tissue from sampling region 1. The subset was: tumor region T1, superior pole. The V gene is TRBV6-6, the J gene TRBJ1-2; D gene ambiguous. The receptor was derived from an older woman with primary liver carcinoma and hepatitis B virus infection. CDR3 sequence: CASSYGVRDGYTF. The CDR3 DNA sequence: TGTGCCAGCAGTTATGGGGTTCGTGATGGCTACACCTTC.